Each of the 25 T cell receptor beta chains below was sequenced from the same sample in a study of T cell repertoires in ileal Crohn's disease. The assay was immunoSEQ multiplex PCR, and TCRdb's table has in-frame clones only and misses some. This table has 6,000 to 7,500 clones, around 80% appearing once. Sequencing input: ileal tissue. Every receptor here comes from an adult with Crohn's disease.

J is TRBJ1-1 and V is TRBV2; no clear D. With 3 bases removed from V and 4 bases from J, the gap between germline ends came to 15 bases. The V gene's germline CDR1 is SNHLY and CDR2 FYNNEI. This CDR3 has 15 residues. CDR3 DNA sequence: TGTGCCAGCAGTGAGGGGTGGAGGGCTGGCACTGAAGCTTTCTTT. This encodes CASSEGWRAGTEAFF.

The rearrangement joins TRBV30 to TRBJ2-6; D is ambiguous. The germline V gene has CDR1 GTSNPN and CDR2 SVGIG (reference sequence). CDR3 size: 15 residues. V lost 1 base, J lost 0 bases, and 7 bases lay in between. CDR3 protein: CAWSGDTSGANVLTF. The CDR3 nucleotides read TGTGCCTGGAGTGGCGACACCTCTGGGGCCAACGTCCTGACTTTC.

In this sample, this clone turned up a few times. This rearrangement joins TRBV2 to TRBJ1-1; D is perhaps TRBD1 (6 bases). Germline V CDR1 and CDR2: SNHLY, FYNNEI. The CDR3 sequence is 15 residues long. V was shortened by 0 bases and J by 3 bases, with 11 bases between the two germline ends. CDR3 protein: CASSEALAGDTEAFF. CDR3 DNA sequence: TGTGCCAGCAGTGAAGCGCTTGCAGGGGACACTGAAGCTTTCTTT.

In this sample, this clone turned up a few times. The chain has TRBV25-1 and TRBJ1-5; no firm D call. The V gene lost 6 bases and the J gene lost 4 bases, with 16 bases spanning the gap. CDR3 length: 15 residues. Looked up from germline, CDR1 is MGHDK and CDR2 is SYGVNS. For the CDR3, the DNA is TGTGCCAGCAGCAAGGATGGAGCAACTAATCAGCCCCAGCATTTT. It yields the protein CASSKDGATNQPQHF.

In this sample, this clone turned up a few times. J is TRBJ1-5 and V is TRBV19; TRBD1 matches 8 bases. The V gene end was trimmed by 10 bases and the J gene end by 5 bases; junction bases not matched to a gene: 10. The germline CDR1 and CDR2 sequences are LNHDA and SQIVND (reference sequence). The CDR3 is 14 residues long. CDR3 nucleotides: TGTGCCACCAAGGACAGGGACCTTTATCAGCCCCAGCATTTT. This gives the protein CATKDRDLYQPQHF.

The chain recombines TRBV14 with TRBJ2-7; D call uncertain. The V gene's germline CDR1 is SGHDN and CDR2 FVKESK. V shed 4 bases and J shed 5 bases, with 9 bases lying between them. This CDR3 is 12 amino acids long. CDR3 in DNA: TGTGCCAGCAGCCCCTCGTTTGACGAGCAGTACTTC. Amino acid sequence: CASSPSFDEQYF.

The V call is TRBV19, the J call TRBJ1-2; 7 nucleotides line up with TRBD1. From germline, CDR1 is LNHDA and CDR2 SQIVND (reference sequence). V gave up 8 bases and J gave up 8 bases; unmatched junction bases: 5. The CDR3 contains 11 residues. This CDR3 reads CASGTGEGYTF. CDR3 in DNA: TGTGCCAGTGGAACAGGGGAGGGCTACACCTTC.

The chain couples TRBV5-4 to TRBJ2-3; the D is unclear. The CDR3 is 13 residues long. The ends were cut back, 2 bases at V and 5 bases at J, with 9 bases in the middle. Germline CDR1 and CDR2: SGHNT and YYREEE (reference sequence). CDR3 bases: TGTGCCAGCAGCTTTGTGGGCAAAGATACGCAGTATTTT. This translates into CASSFVGKDTQYF.

The CDR3 loop is CASSSDYGRYGELFF. In nucleotides, the CDR3 is TGTGCCAGCAGCTCGGACTATGGCCGATACGGGGAGCTGTTTTTT. V and J are TRBV5-4 and TRBJ2-2, with D possibly being TRBD2 (6 bases). Per germline, CDR1 SGHNT and CDR2 YYREEE (reference sequence). V was cut by 3 bases and J by 7 bases, with 16 bases left in between. This CDR3 contains 15 residues.

The CDR3 bases are TGTGCCAGCAGCGTTATGGCGGGAGCAAGGTACGAGCAGTACTTC. It translates to CASSVMAGARYEQYF. The chain employs TRBV11-3 and TRBJ2-7, with 7 positions matching TRBD2. This CDR3 has 15 amino acids. V lost 5 bases to trimming and J lost 4 bases; unmatched junction nucleotides: 11. From germline, CDR1 is SGHNT and CDR2 YENEEA.

V and J are TRBV11-2 and TRBJ2-7; 10 bases are shared with TRBD2. Germline CDR1 reads SGHAT; CDR2 reads FQNNGV. V lost 10 bases, J lost 0 bases, and 6 bases stayed unmatched. The CDR3 has 14 residues. The CDR3 DNA sequence: TGTGCCACCTCTAGGACTAGCGGCTCCTACGAGCAGTACTTC. Its protein product is CATSRTSGSYEQYF.

This clone was counted a single time. Within the sample, other DNA sequences also encode this same CDR3. V is TRBV5-6 and J is TRBJ1-5; no definite D call. This CDR3 region has 13 residues. Looked up from germline, CDR1 is SGHDT and CDR2 is YYEEEE. The germline V and J ends were trimmed by 0 bases and 2 bases, with 3 bases remaining between them. The CDR3 protein is CASSLAGNQPQHF. The CDR3 region has the DNA TGTGCCAGCAGCTTGGCCGGCAATCAGCCCCAGCATTTT.

J is TRBJ2-1 and V is TRBV18; the match to TRBD1 covers 9 bases. Trimming removed 3 bases from V and 9 bases from J; junction bases left unmatched: 15. The germline CDR1 and CDR2 sequences are KGHSH and LQKENI. The CDR3 length is 17 residues. Here the CDR3 DNA reads TGTGCCAGCTCACCCCTCCCGGGGACAGGGAAGGTGGGTGAGCAGTTCTTC. It is translated as CASSPLPGTGKVGEQFF.

This clone was picked up a small number of times. The chain links TRBV27 to TRBJ2-3; D gene uncertain. Germline-derived CDR1 and CDR2 are MNHEY and SMNVEV (reference sequence). This CDR3 spans 13 amino acids. With 3 bases removed from V and 4 bases from J, the gap between germline ends came to 8 bases. In DNA form, the CDR3 reads TGTGCCAGCAGTTTTAGGCAGGCAGATACGCAGTATTTT. The encoded protein is CASSFRQADTQYF.

V and J are TRBV6-1 and TRBJ1-4; 8 nucleotides match TRBD1. CDR3 length equals 15 residues. After removal of 9 bases from V and 7 bases from J, the junction contained 13 bases not matched to a gene. CDR1 is MNHNS and CDR2 is SASEGT in the germline V gene. The chain's CDR3 is CASGGQGTGGEKLFF. The CDR3 DNA reads as TGTGCCAGTGGGGGGCAGGGGACAGGTGGTGAAAAACTGTTTTTT.

V and J are TRBV18 and TRBJ2-7; TRBD1 agrees at 8 bases. The CDR3 totals 16 residues. Germline values: CDR1 KGHSH, CDR2 LQKENI. With V trimmed by 6 bases and J by 7 bases, 17 bases remained unmatched. This chain's CDR3 is CASSPAGQGASGEQYF. The CDR3 coding sequence is TGTGCCAGCTCGCCCGCAGGGCAGGGGGCTTCAGGAGAGCAGTACTTC.

This clone ranks as large (0.1 to 1%). The chain recombines TRBV6-4 with TRBJ2-2; the D gene is possibly TRBD1 (5 bases). The germline gives CDR1 MRHNA, CDR2 SNTAGT. This CDR3 comprises 14 residues. Trimming pared 2 bases from V and 2 bases from J, leaving 6 bases between. The CDR3 nucleotides are TGTGCCAGCAGTGACGGACAAAACACCGGGGAGCTGTTTTTT. Protein product: CASSDGQNTGELFF.

This clone has only a few counts. The chain carries TRBV6-1 and TRBJ2-7; 14 bases match TRBD2. With 3 bases clipped from V and 2 bases from J, the junction kept 0 bases outside the gene matches. CDR3 length: 15 amino acids. Germline V gene data show CDR1 as MNHNS and CDR2 as SASEGT. Written as DNA, the CDR3 is TGTGCCAGCAGTGAGGGACTAGCGGGAGCCTACGAGCAGTACTTC. It specifies CASSEGLAGAYEQYF.

The genes are TRBV5-1 and TRBJ1-5, with TRBD1 matching 9 bases. The CDR3 loop spans 17 amino acids. With 4 bases clipped from V and 2 bases from J, the junction kept 10 bases outside the gene matches. CDR1 SGHRS and CDR2 YFSETQ come from the germline V gene. The CDR3 sequence is CASSQVPGQGGNQPQHF. DNA for the CDR3: TGCGCCAGCAGCCAAGTTCCGGGACAGGGCGGCAATCAGCCCCAGCATTTT.

J is TRBJ1-2 and V is TRBV25-1; D remains unclear. The germline V gene encodes CDR1 MGHDK and CDR2 SYGVNS. The V gene lost 4 bases and the J gene lost 5 bases, with 5 bases spanning the gap. The CDR3 sequence is 11 residues long. This CDR3 is CASSGTYGYTF. The CDR3 DNA follows: TGTGCCAGCAGTGGAACTTATGGCTACACCTTC.

The V call is TRBV5-6, the J call TRBJ2-1, with 12 bases identical to TRBD2. The trim removed 4 bases at V and 8 bases at J, leaving 7 bases unmatched. CDR3 length equals 15 residues. Germline V gene data show CDR1 as SGHDT and CDR2 as YYEEEE. The CDR3 nucleotides are TGTGCCAGCAGCAGATGGACTAGCGGGATCGATGAGCAGTTCTTC. Translation: CASSRWTSGIDEQFF.

The chain uses TRBV18 and TRBJ2-2; 7 bases match TRBD1. The CDR3 loop spans 14 amino acids. Germline trimming cut 6 bases from V and 3 bases from J; bases unmatched to any gene: 4. Germline V gene sequence: CDR1 KGHSH, CDR2 LQKENI. The CDR3 loop is CASSRGQHTGELFF. CDR3 nucleotide sequence: TGTGCCAGCTCTAGGGGACAGCACACCGGGGAGCTGTTTTTT.

The chain joins TRBV2 to TRBJ2-2; tentative D call: TRBD2 (6 bases). This CDR3 spans 17 amino acids. The germline gives CDR1 SNHLY, CDR2 FYNNEI. Trimming took 7 bases from V and 1 from J, leaving 19 bases between them. CDR3: CASTTNWEERNTGELFF. In nucleotides, the CDR3 is TGTGCCAGCACAACGAACTGGGAGGAGAGGAACACCGGGGAGCTGTTTTTT.

The V call is TRBV28, the J call TRBJ2-7, with 9 nucleotides matching TRBD1. The CDR3 length is 14 residues. Germline-derived CDR1 and CDR2 are MDHEN and SYDVKM. J was trimmed by 2 bases and V by 6 bases; bases with no gene match: 5. CDR3 sequence (DNA): TGTGCCAGCAGAAAGACAGGGGGGGCCTACGAGCAGTACTTC. It codes for CASRKTGGAYEQYF.

The rearrangement joins TRBV18 to TRBJ1-1, with unresolved D. Germline V gene data show CDR1 as KGHSH and CDR2 as LQKENI. CDR3 length: 13 amino acids. Trimming left V 3 bases short and J 5 bases short, with 10 bases between. CDR3 in amino acids: CASSPRARTEAFF. As DNA, the CDR3 is TGTGCCAGCTCACCGAGGGCAAGGACTGAAGCTTTCTTT.